The 16 T cell receptor beta chains reported below all come from one sample, sequenced in a study of resident and recirculating memory T cells in vitiligo. The method was immunoSEQ multiplex PCR; TCRdb's version includes in-frame clones alone and lacks a portion of them. The sample includes 60,000 to 80,000 clones, about nine tenths seen only once; the top ten take just under 5%. Sequencing was carried out using blood. These receptors originate from a male donor with vitiligo.

V is TRBV4-3 and J is TRBJ2-3, with 9 nucleotides matching TRBD2. Germline lookup yields CDR1 LGHNA and CDR2 YSLEER. The V gene end was trimmed by 0 bases and the J gene end by 6 bases; junction bases not matched to a gene: 7. This CDR3 contains 16 residues. The CDR3: CASSQDLAGIGDTQYF. The CDR3 coding sequence is TGCGCCAGCAGCCAAGACCTAGCGGGGATCGGCGATACGCAGTATTTT.

The J gene is TRBJ2-3, the V gene TRBV2, with unresolved D. V lost 7 bases and J lost 1, with 9 bases in between. The germline gives CDR1 SNHLY, CDR2 FYNNEI. This CDR3 has 13 amino acids. CDR3 sequence (DNA): TGTGCCAGCAATTTGGCCGGCACAGATACGCAGTATTTT. It encodes CASNLAGTDTQYF.

This chain links TRBV5-4 with TRBJ2-2; D might be TRBD1 (6 bases). The V gene's germline CDR1 is SGHNT and CDR2 YYREEE (reference sequence). The CDR3 has 14 residues. V was shortened by 5 bases and J by 1 base, with 9 bases between the two germline ends. This chain's CDR3 is CASSLQGNTGELFF. CDR3 nucleotides: TGTGCCAGCAGTTTACAGGGGAACACCGGGGAGCTGTTTTTT. Variable domain in full (rest from reference TRBV5-4 and TRBJ2-2): ETGVTQSPTHLIKTRGQQVTLRCSSQSGHNTVSWYQQALGQGPQFIFQYYREEENGRGNFPPRFSGLQFPNYSSELNVNALELDDSALYLCASSLQGNTGELFFGEGSRLTVL.

The V gene is TRBV19, the J gene TRBJ2-7; 8 bases agree with TRBD2. The CDR3 contains 16 residues. J lost 0 bases, V lost 4 bases, and 8 bases had no gene match. CDR1 and CDR2 from the germline V gene are LNHDA and SQIVND (reference sequence). The CDR3 nucleotides read TGTGCCAGTAGTAATCTTAGCGGGAAAGGCTCCTACGAGCAGTACTTC. Translation gives CASSNLSGKGSYEQYF.

V and J are TRBV5-6 and TRBJ2-4; tentatively, D is TRBD2 (5 bases). Germline values: CDR1 SGHDT, CDR2 YYEEEE. Trimming removed 1 base from V and 3 bases from J, with 8 bases in between. The CDR3 loop spans 14 amino acids. CDR3 DNA sequence: TGTGCCAGCAGCTTGAAAGGGAGCAAAAACATTCAGTACTTC. Translating it yields CASSLKGSKNIQYF.

The rearrangement links TRBV2 to TRBJ1-2; the match to TRBD1 covers 9 bases. This CDR3 is built from 17 residues. After removal of 3 bases from V and 5 bases from J, the junction contained 13 bases not matched to a gene. Germline CDR1 and CDR2: SNHLY and FYNNEI. The CDR3 DNA follows: TGTGCCAGCAGTGACCTACAGGGGGCTTCAACGGGTTATGGCTACACCTTC. It encodes CASSDLQGASTGYGYTF.

The chain has TRBV15 and TRBJ2-4; the D is unclear. The CDR3 is made up of 15 amino acids. From germline, CDR1 is LNHNV and CDR2 YYDKDF (reference sequence). V lost 1 base and J 0 bases, leaving 7 bases between the germline ends. CDR3 region: CATSRGEQAKNIQYF. The CDR3 nucleotides are TGTGCCACCAGCAGAGGCGAGCAAGCCAAAAACATTCAGTACTTC.

V usage is TRBV28 and J usage is TRBJ2-7; 10 positions match TRBD1. With V trimmed by 5 bases and J by 3 bases, 4 bases remained unmatched. The germline gives CDR1 MDHEN, CDR2 SYDVKM. The CDR3 is 14 residues long. This CDR3 reads CASSPDRGLYEQYF. CDR3 in DNA: TGTGCCAGCAGTCCCGACAGGGGGCTCTACGAGCAGTACTTC.

V and J are TRBV27 and TRBJ1-5, with D possibly matching TRBD1 (6 bases). This CDR3 comprises 15 residues. Germline loops: CDR1 MNHEY, CDR2 SMNVEV (reference sequence). With 3 bases removed from V and 2 bases from J, the gap between germline ends came to 11 bases. The CDR3 here is CASSFMAGGNQPQHF. The CDR3 DNA reads TGTGCCAGCAGTTTTATGGCAGGGGGCAATCAGCCCCAGCATTTT.

The chain joins TRBV7-3 to TRBJ2-1; 8 nucleotides line up with TRBD2. V lost 4 bases and J lost 6; bases outside the gene matches: 8. Germline CDR1 and CDR2: SGHTA and FQGTGA. The CDR3 covers 15 residues. The CDR3: CASSYLAGGVNEQFF. CDR3 nucleotide sequence: TGTGCCAGCAGCTATCTAGCGGGTGGTGTCAATGAGCAGTTCTTC.

This clone was seen a single time. As DNA, the CDR3 is TGTGCCAGCAGCTTAGGGGGGACAGGCAACTATGGCTACACCTTC. It specifies CASSLGGTGNYGYTF. The gene calls are TRBV7-9 and TRBJ1-2, with 8 bases lining up with TRBD1. V was pared by 1 base and J by 2 bases, with 3 bases of the junction left unmatched. The CDR3 loop spans 15 amino acids. The germline gives CDR1 SEHNR, CDR2 FQNEAQ (reference sequence).

This chain uses TRBV7-6 with TRBJ2-7; D is uncertain. Germline V CDR1 and CDR2: SGHVS, FNYEAQ. This CDR3 spans 14 amino acids. Trimming removed 5 bases from V and 1 base from J, with 12 bases in between. The DNA of the CDR3 is TGTGCCAGCAGCATTGACATCCAGTCCTACGAGCAGTACTTC. Residues: CASSIDIQSYEQYF.

V usage is TRBV19 and J usage is TRBJ1-1; no firm D call. From germline, CDR1 is LNHDA and CDR2 SQIVND (reference sequence). V was clipped by 4 bases and J by 5 bases, with 17 bases between them. The CDR3 spans 15 residues. The CDR3 DNA reads TGTGCCAGTAGTACGGCGACAACCGGAAAGACTGAAGCTTTCTTT. It translates to CASSTATTGKTEAFF.

The chain carries TRBV11-3 and TRBJ1-6, with TRBD1 identical over 7 bases. Losses at the gene ends were 5 bases for V and 9 bases for J; bases not matched to a gene: 4. Germline CDR1 and CDR2: SGHNT and YENEEA. The CDR3 length is 13 residues. CDR3 coding DNA: TGTGCCAGCAGCATCGGGACAGCTTCACCCCTCCACTTT. As protein: CASSIGTASPLHF.

The V call is TRBV5-1, the J call TRBJ2-5; 8 bases map to TRBD2. V lost 4 bases and J lost 4; bases outside the gene matches: 9. This CDR3 region has 15 residues. The germline V gene has CDR1 SGHRS and CDR2 YFSETQ. In DNA form, the CDR3 reads TGCGCCAGCAGCGCACTAGCGGCGTACGGAGAGACCCAGTACTTC. It is translated as CASSALAAYGETQYF. The complete variable domain, with remaining parts taken from reference TRBV5-1 and TRBJ2-5, reads KAGVTQTPRYLIKTRGQQVTLSCSPISGHRSVSWYQQTPGQGLQFLFEYFSETQRNKGNFPGRFSGRQFSNSRSEMNVSTLELGDSALYLCASSALAAYGETQYFGPGTRLLVL.

The rearrangement links TRBV7-2 to TRBJ1-5, with no clear D. This CDR3 region has 13 residues. Germline V CDR1 and CDR2: SGHTA, FQGNSA. Deletions cut 3 bases from V and 0 bases from J, with 3 bases between. CDR3 sequence: CASSFYSNQPQHF. In DNA form, the CDR3 reads TGTGCCAGCAGCTTTTATAGCAATCAGCCCCAGCATTTT.